This TCR beta chain was found in a study of shared clonotypes between healthy human individuals. Some clones are missing from TCRdb's copy, which holds only in-frame ones; the method was immunoSEQ multiplex PCR. The sample holds roughly 2.6 million clones, more than 90% seen once. From germline, CDR1 is SQVTM and CDR2 ANQGSEA. This CDR3 region has 13 residues. This receptor was taken from a man between 18 and 29 years old in good health. The V gene is TRBV29-1, the J gene TRBJ2-5; TRBD1 matches at 7 bases. Sequencing input: naive CD4+ T cells sorted from blood. Subset in this sample: CD45RA+ positively selected. The DNA of the CDR3 is TGCAGAGAACTCGACAGGGTCCAAGAGACCCAGTACTTC. Protein sequence: CRELDRVQETQYF.